Included here is one T cell receptor beta chain sequence, with context. Its target is unknown. This sample was taken from a study of beta chain features in type 1 diabetes. Study findings and constraints: Across all four CD4+ subsets, people with type 1 diabetes showed modestly shorter TCRB CDR3s.

Germline V gives CDR1 SGHTA, CDR2 FQGNSA. The V gene lost 8 bases and the J gene lost 5 bases, with 14 bases spanning the gap. The CDR3 length is 13 residues. Reverse transcribing all isolated RNA meant expressed TCRB transcripts were sequenced. Some clones are missing from TCRdb's copy, which holds only in-frame ones; the method was immunoSEQ multiplex PCR. The data show about 41,000 clones, roughly 70% seen once. This sequence originates from a man aged 25-45 years with type 1 diabetes. Some clones in this sample may be carry-over from other donors' samples. This chain uses TRBV7-2 with TRBJ2-3; the D gene is possibly TRBD2 (6 bases). Sequenced sample: Tregs from blood. The CDR3 DNA is TGTGCCAGCCTCTGGAGGGCAGGAGATACGCAGTATTTT. It translates to CASLWRAGDTQYF.